The rows below give T cell receptor beta chains drawn from one sample of a study of blood T cells in healthy people across ages. One entry per CDR3 protein, called by TCRdb with MiXCR from the 5' RACE reads. The table shows about 640,000 distinct CDR3 sequences, with under 65% occurring only once. The source material was blood. Receptors were obtained from a man aged 55 to 70 in good health. CDR3s include the opening cysteine and the closing phenylalanine or tryptophan. A D gene is named only where the DNA matches it firmly. Clone size is not always given. Where it is, it says once, few, many or a class for expanded clones.

d_gene	v_gene	j_gene	abundance	CDR3nt	CDR3aa
NA	TRBV5-1	TRBJ2-3	NA	TGCGCCAGCAGCCTGGTGATGGCAGAAAGCACAGATACGCAGTATTTT	CASSLVMAESTDTQYF
TRBD1	TRBV20-1	TRBJ1-5	NA	TGCAGTGCTAGGGACAGGACCAATCAGCCCCAGCATTTT	CSARDRTNQPQHF
NA	TRBV5-1	TRBJ2-1	NA	TGCGCCAGCAGCCCCGAGGGGGGCCTAAACTACAATGAGCAGTTCTTC	CASSPEGGLNYNEQFF
TRBD1	TRBV4-2	TRBJ1-5	NA	TGTGCCAGCAGCCAAACGGGACAGGGTAGCAATCAGCCCCAGCATTTT	CASSQTGQGSNQPQHF
NA	TRBV6-5	TRBJ2-7	NA	TGTGCCAGCAGTTCCCATGGGGGCGACTACGAGCAGTACTTC	CASSSHGGDYEQYF
TRBD1	TRBV20-1	TRBJ2-7	NA	TGCAGTGCTGCTCCCGGGACAGGGGGTTTTTACGAGCAGTACTTC	CSAAPGTGGFYEQYF
TRBD2	TRBV6-1	TRBJ2-5	NA	TGTGCCAGCAGTGAACTAGCGGGCGGGGAGACCCAGTACTTC	CASSELAGGETQYF
NA	TRBV12-1	TRBJ2-3	NA	TGTGCCAGCAGCCCTAACCCTGCGATGGGAGATACGCAGTATTTT	CASSPNPAMGDTQYF
TRBD2	TRBV4-1	TRBJ2-5	few	TGCGCCAGCAGCCAAGATCCCCCAACGGGGGGGCGGATAGAGACCCAGTACTTC	CASSQDPPTGGRIETQYF
NA	TRBV27	TRBJ2-5	few	TGTGCCAGCCGATCAGGGTCCCAAGAGACCCAGTACTTC	CASRSGSQETQYF
TRBD2	TRBV11-1	TRBJ2-7	NA	TGTGCCAGCAGCCTCGGGGGAGGGGTACGCGAGCAGTACTTC	CASSLGGGVREQYF
TRBD1	TRBV6-2/TRBV6-3	TRBJ2-7	NA	TGTGCCAGCAGCGGCCCGCGGACAGGGTTTAAAGAGCAGTACTTC	CASSGPRTGFKEQYF
TRBD1	TRBV4-1	TRBJ2-7	NA	TGCGCCAGCAGCCACGACAGGGGAGCTAGCTCCTACGAGCAGTACTTC	CASSHDRGASSYEQYF